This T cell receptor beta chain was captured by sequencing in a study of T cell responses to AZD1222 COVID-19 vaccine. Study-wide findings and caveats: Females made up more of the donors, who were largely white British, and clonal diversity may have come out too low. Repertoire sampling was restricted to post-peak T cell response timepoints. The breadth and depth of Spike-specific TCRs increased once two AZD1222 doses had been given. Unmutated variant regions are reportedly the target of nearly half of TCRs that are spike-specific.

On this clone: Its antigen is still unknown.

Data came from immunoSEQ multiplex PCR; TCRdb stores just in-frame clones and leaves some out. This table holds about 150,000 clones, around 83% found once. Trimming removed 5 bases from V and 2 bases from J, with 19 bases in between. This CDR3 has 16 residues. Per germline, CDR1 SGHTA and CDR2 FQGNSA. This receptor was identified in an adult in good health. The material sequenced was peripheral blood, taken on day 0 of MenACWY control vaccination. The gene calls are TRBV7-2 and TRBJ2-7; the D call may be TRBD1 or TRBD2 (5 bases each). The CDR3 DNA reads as TGTGCCAGCAGCCGCGATCTGGGGACCGTCACCTACGAGCAGTACTTC. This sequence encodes CASSRDLGTVTYEQYF.